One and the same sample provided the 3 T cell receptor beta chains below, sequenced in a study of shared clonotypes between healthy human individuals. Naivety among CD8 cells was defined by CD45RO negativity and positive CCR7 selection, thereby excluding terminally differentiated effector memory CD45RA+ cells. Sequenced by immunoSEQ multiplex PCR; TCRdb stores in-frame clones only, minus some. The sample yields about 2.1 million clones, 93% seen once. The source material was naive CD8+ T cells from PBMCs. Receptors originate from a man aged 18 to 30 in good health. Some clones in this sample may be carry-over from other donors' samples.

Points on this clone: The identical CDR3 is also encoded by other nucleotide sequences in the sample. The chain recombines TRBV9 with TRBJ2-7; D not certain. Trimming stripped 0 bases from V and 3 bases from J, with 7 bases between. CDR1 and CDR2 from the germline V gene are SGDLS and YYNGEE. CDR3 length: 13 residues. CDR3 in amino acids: CASSVDEGYEQYF. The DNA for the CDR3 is TGTGCCAGCAGCGTAGATGAAGGCTACGAGCAGTACTTC.

CDR3 sequence (DNA): TGCGCCAGCAGCCAAGGTTCGGCAGGGTTAGGTGGTGAGCAGTTCTTC. Its protein is CASSQGSAGLGGEQFF. The gene calls are TRBV4-1 and TRBJ2-1; D possibly corresponds to TRBD1 (5 bases). This CDR3 region has 16 residues. Germline CDR1 reads MGHRA; CDR2 reads YSYEKL. Trimming removed 1 base at V and 9 bases at J, with 19 bases between.

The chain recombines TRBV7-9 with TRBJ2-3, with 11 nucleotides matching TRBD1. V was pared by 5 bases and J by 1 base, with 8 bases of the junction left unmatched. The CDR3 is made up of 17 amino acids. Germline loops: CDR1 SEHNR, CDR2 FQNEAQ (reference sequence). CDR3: CASSPPWTGGRTDTQYF. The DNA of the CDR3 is TGTGCCAGCAGCCCCCCCTGGACAGGGGGCCGCACAGATACGCAGTATTTT. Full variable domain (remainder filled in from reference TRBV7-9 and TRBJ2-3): DTGVSQNPRHKITKRGQNVTFRCDPISEHNRLYWYRQTLGQGPEFLTYFQNEAQLEKSRLLSDRFSAERPKGSFSTLEIQRTEQGDSAMYLCASSPPWTGGRTDTQYFGPGTRLTVL.